This T cell receptor beta chain was documented in a study of blood T cell repertoires in COVID-19. Study-level information: The analysed material was cDNA or gDNA that came from T cells, B-cell-depleted T cells, or PBMCs.

Per the original data handling: Reference gene primer amplification yielded estimated nucleated cell counts. Repertoires were generated with immunoSEQ multiplex PCR, while TCRdb's copy carries only in-frame clones and drops some. That table furnishes V, J and clone size, whereas the DNA furnished D and trimming. The table includes 250,000 to 350,000 clones, about 85% detected once. The V gene end was trimmed by 7 bases and the J gene end by 6 bases; junction bases not matched to a gene: 3. This CDR3 spans 10 amino acids. Germline CDR1 and CDR2: DFQATT and SNEGSKA (reference sequence). This TCR derives from a woman between 45 and 65 years old who had recovered from COVID-19. The J gene is TRBJ2-7, the V gene TRBV20-1, with 7 bases that match TRBD2. The sequenced sample consisted of peripheral blood. The CDR3 DNA reads TGCAGTGGAGGGAGGGGCGAGCAGTACTTC. It is translated as CSGGRGEQYF.